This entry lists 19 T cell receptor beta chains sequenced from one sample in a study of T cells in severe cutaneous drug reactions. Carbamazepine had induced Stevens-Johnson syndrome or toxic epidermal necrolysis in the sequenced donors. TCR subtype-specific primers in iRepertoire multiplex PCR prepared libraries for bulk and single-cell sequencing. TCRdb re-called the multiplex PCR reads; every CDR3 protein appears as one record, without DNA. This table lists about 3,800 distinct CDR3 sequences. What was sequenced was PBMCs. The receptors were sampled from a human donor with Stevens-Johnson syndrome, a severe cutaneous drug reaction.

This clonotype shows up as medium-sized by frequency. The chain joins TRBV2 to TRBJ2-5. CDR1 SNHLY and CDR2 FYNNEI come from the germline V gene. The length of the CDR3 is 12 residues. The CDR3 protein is CASSEERETQYF.

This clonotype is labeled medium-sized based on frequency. The CDR3 is CASSLAGGAYEKLFF. The V and J genes are TRBV6-2 or TRBV6-3 and TRBJ1-4; with no DNA, the TCRdb D assignment of TRBD1 cannot be verified. Germline lookup yields CDR1 MNHEY and CDR2 SVGEGT. This CDR3 contains 15 residues.

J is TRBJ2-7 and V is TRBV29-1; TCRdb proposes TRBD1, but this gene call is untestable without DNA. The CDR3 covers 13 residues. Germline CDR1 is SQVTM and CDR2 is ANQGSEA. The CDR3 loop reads CSAEGQGDYEQYF.

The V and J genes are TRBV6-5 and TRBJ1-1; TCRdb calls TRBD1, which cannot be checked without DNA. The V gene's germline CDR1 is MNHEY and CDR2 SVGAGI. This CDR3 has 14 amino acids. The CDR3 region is CASRDRDRGREAFF.

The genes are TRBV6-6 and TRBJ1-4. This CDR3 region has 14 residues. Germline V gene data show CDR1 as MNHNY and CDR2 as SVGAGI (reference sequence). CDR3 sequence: CASRLQATNEKLFF.

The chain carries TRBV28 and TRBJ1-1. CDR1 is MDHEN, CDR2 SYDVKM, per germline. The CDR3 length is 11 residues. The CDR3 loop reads CASSANTEAFF.

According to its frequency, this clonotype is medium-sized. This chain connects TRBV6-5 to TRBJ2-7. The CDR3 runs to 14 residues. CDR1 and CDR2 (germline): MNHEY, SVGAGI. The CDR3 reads CASSYSADPYEQYF.

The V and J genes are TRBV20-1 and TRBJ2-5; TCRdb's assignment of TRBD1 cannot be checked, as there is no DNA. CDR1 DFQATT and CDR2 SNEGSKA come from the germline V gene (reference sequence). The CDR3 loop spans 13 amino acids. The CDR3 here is CSARATGGQPQYF.

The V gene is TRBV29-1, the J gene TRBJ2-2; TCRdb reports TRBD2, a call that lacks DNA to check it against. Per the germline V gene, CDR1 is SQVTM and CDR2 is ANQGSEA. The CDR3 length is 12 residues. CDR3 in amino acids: CSVERGNGELFF.

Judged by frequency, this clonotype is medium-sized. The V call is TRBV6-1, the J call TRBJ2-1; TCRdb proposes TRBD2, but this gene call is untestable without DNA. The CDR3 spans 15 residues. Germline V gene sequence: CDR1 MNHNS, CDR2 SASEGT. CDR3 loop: CASNLAGGGYNEQFF.

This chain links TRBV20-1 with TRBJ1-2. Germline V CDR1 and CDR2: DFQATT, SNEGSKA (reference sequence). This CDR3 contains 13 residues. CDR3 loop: CSARGRAYYGYTF.

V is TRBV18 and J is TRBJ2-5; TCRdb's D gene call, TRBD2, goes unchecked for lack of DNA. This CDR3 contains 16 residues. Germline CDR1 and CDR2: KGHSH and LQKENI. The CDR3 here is CASSPRLAGDVGTQYF.

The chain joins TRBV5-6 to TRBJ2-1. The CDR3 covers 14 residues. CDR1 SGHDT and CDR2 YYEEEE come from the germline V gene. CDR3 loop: CASSWRRAYNEQFF.

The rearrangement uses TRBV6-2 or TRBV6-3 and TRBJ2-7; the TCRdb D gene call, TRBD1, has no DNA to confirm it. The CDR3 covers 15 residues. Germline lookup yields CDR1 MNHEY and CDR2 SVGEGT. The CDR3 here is CASSSLRDISYEQYF.

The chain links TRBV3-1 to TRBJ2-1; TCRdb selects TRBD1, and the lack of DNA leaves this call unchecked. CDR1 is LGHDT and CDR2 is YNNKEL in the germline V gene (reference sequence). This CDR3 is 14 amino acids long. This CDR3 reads CASSDPPNLNEQFF.

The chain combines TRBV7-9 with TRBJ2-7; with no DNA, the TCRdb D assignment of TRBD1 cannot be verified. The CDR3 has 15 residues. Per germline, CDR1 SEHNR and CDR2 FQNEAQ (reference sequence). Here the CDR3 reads CASSVAVGGGYEQYF.

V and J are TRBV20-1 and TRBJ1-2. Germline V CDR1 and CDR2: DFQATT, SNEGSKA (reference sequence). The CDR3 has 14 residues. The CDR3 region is CSARDPVTGYGYTF.

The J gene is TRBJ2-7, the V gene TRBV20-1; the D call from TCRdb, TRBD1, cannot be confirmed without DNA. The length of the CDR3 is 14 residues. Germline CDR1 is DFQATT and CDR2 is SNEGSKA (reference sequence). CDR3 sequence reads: CSAPDRRKTYEQYF.

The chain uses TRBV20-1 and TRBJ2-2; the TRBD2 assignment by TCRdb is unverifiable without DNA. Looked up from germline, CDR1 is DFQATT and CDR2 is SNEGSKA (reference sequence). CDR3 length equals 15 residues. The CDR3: CSAKTSGRETGELFF.